This T cell receptor beta chain was identified during a study of blood T cells in healthy people across ages. Regarding the study as a whole: Possibly, changes in expanded clonotypes were confounded because donor CMV status was unknown. It was found that TCR beta diversity correlated strongly with the percentage of naive T cells.

Comments on this clonotype: Its specificity is not known.

The CDR3 has 14 amino acids. Germline CDR1 is SGHDN and CDR2 is FVKESK. Trimming took 2 bases from V and 0 from J; bases not matched to a gene: 1. A second about 6 to 11 cycle PCR used barcoded and J-beta primers. Each CDR3 protein is one row after TCRdb ran MiXCR on the 5' RACE reads. The sample lists roughly 700,000 distinct CDR3 sequences, over 45% occurring once. Extracted total RNA amounted to at least 6 micrograms for each sample. Material: blood. The clonotype originates from a woman aged 60-70 years in good health. This chain uses TRBV14 with TRBJ2-7; TRBD2 matches 7 bases. The CDR3 DNA follows: TGTGCCAGCAGCCAACGGGACTACTCCTACGAGCAGTACTTC. It yields the protein CASSQRDYSYEQYF.